The T cell receptor beta chain under discussion was sequenced for a study of cytomegalovirus exposure and HLA in healthy donors. The donors, nominally healthy at sampling, likely had unrecorded immune exposures. PCR was performed using 60 Vbeta and 13 Jbeta primers. Measured with immunoSEQ multiplex PCR; TCRdb has only the in-frame clones, and not every one. The sample is made up of roughly 80,000 clones, and the top ten hold more than 5.5% of it. Sample: PBMCs. The receptor comes from a girl under 18 in good health and CMV-seropositive.

The CDR3 DNA sequence: TGTGCCAGTAGACAGGGAAGTGAGACCCAGTACTTC. As protein: CASRQGSETQYF. J is TRBJ2-5 and V is TRBV19, with TRBD1 as a possible D gene (6 bases). Germline V gene lookup returns CDR1 LNHDA and CDR2 SQIVND (reference sequence). The CDR3 sequence is 12 residues long. V was cut by 6 bases and J by 5 bases, with 10 bases left in between.